This TCR beta chain was sequenced during a study of OX40 agonist ivuxolimab in advanced cancers. About the study: Partial responses were recorded for three patients, including one with hepatocellular carcinoma and two with cutaneous melanoma.

This CDR3 has 14 amino acids. Germline V lookup: CDR1 MGHDK, CDR2 SYGVNS. J was trimmed by 6 bases and V by 6 bases; bases with no gene match: 11. Here immunoSEQ multiplex PCR was the method, and the copy in TCRdb shows in-frame clones only, minus some. The table shows 85,000 to 100,000 clones, with about 85% occurring only once. Sequencing was performed on CD4+ or CD8+ T cells sorted from blood, taken in a trial of the OX40 agonist ivuxolimab. The rearrangement links TRBV25-1 to TRBJ2-7; 7 bases are shared with TRBD1. This clonotype was sampled from an adult with an advanced solid tumor such as melanoma, head and neck, liver or kidney cancer. As DNA, the CDR3 is TGTGCCAGCAGCTCGCGCGACAGGGCTTTCGAGCAGTACTTC. It translates to CASSSRDRAFEQYF.